This section outlines one T cell receptor beta chain sequence together with its context. The antigen is undetermined. The sample comes from a study of shared clonotypes between healthy human individuals. Study-wide background: Each donor had three CD4 naive, three CD4 memory, two CD8 naive and one CD8 memory plate.

Positively selected for CCR7, the CD45RO-negative cells used as naive CD8 cells excluded terminally differentiated effector memory CD45RA+ cells. Method: immunoSEQ multiplex PCR; TCRdb's copy keeps in-frame clones and lacks some. The sample shows approximately 2,000,000 clones, around 95% of them seen only once. Study-wide results and limits: Among non-shared clonotypes, generation probabilities were lower than among those shared by all four donors. Sorted-subset sequencing was shown by rarefaction to be incomplete despite large depth. Having only a few donors restricted how much genetic and exposure-history diversity was captured.

The sequence derives from a man aged 18 to 30 in good health. Some clones in this sample may be carry-over from other donors' samples. The sequenced material came from naive CD8+ T cells from PBMCs.

CDR3 residues: CASSPRKAASSYNEQFF. Written as DNA, the CDR3 is TGCGCCAGCAGCCCTAGAAAAGCGGCGAGCTCCTACAATGAGCAGTTCTTC. The rearrangement joins TRBV4-3 to TRBJ2-1, with D possibly being TRBD2 (5 bases). The CDR3 sequence is 17 residues long. Germline-derived CDR1 and CDR2 are LGHNA and YSLEER. V lost 4 bases to trimming and J lost 0 bases, with 16 bases between them.